In this sample, the clone carrying this TCR beta chain turned up many times. Antigen specificity is unknown. RNA transcripts yielded amplified TCR beta CDR3 regions. HTBI primers were employed in a first-round RT-PCR of the TCR CDR3. MiXCR, run by TCRdb on the multiplex PCR reads, gives a single entry per CDR3 protein. The sample shows fewer than 900,000 distinct CDR3 sequences, around a sixth of them seen only once. Germline V gene lookup returns CDR1 SGHRS and CDR2 YFSETQ. V gave up 2 bases and J gave up 1 base; unmatched junction bases: 3. CDR3 length: 16 amino acids. First hyperthyroidism diagnosis is when the blood sample was obtained, before any ophthalmopathy symptoms. These data originate in a study of T cells in Graves' hyperthyroidism and ophthalmopathy. Regarding the study as a whole: Most clonotypes expanded in the thyroid (above 0.001) were also present in blood. Through a model of 13 V-J features, ophthalmopathy was separated from stable hyperthyroidism.

This rearrangement joins TRBV5-1 to TRBJ2-2, with 9 bases fitting TRBD1. The sequence derives from a woman aged 50 to 60 with Graves' hyperthyroidism that later progressed to Graves' ophthalmopathy. Sequenced: blood. For the CDR3, the DNA is TGCGCCAGCAGCTTAGGGACAGGGATGAACACCGGGGAGCTGTTTTTT. This codes for CASSLGTGMNTGELFF.